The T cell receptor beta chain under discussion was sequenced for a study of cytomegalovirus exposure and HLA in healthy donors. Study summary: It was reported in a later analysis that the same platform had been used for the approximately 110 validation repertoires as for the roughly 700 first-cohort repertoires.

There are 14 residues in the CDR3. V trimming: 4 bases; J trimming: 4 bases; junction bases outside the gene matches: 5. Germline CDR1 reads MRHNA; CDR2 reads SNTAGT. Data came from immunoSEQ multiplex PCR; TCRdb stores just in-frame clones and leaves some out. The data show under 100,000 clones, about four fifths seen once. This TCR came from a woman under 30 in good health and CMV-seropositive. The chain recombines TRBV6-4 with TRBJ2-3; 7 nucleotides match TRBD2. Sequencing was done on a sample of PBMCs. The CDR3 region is CASSGSGESDTQYF. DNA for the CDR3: TGTGCCAGCAGTGGGAGCGGGGAGTCAGATACGCAGTATTTT.